This is a list of T cell receptor beta chains from one sample in a study of blood T cell repertoires in COVID-19. TCRdb's copy holds only in-frame clones and misses some; the assay was immunoSEQ multiplex PCR. This table has approximately 250,000 clones, around 84% appearing once. The sequencing sample was made of peripheral blood. Receptors were obtained from a man in his forties with acute or convalescent COVID-19. CDR3s leave out the opening cysteine and the closing phenylalanine or tryptophan.

V gene: TRBV19
CDR3 protein: ASWARGGTPEAF

V gene: TRBV5-1
CDR3 protein: ASSPGQGAGPGELF

V gene: TRBV10-3
CDR3 protein: AIRDRENEKLF

V gene: TRBV2
CDR3 protein: ASSRTVSNQPQH

V gene: TRBV4-2
CDR3 protein: ASSPVSGAGTGSYEQY

V gene: TRBV7-8
CDR3 protein: ASSLRFRGGNQPQH

V gene: TRBV6-8
CDR3 protein: ASSYEAGGGSNQPQH

V gene: TRBV2
CDR3 protein: ASSEFFTGLNQPQH

V gene: TRBV3-1/TRBV3-2
CDR3 protein: ASSQIDRDYEQY

V gene: TRBV5-1
CDR3 protein: ASSPPGGAGNTIY

V gene: TRBV7-2
CDR3 protein: ASSLVYLDEQF

V gene: TRBV18
CDR3 protein: ASSQGQGGNTEAF

V gene: TRBV5-6
CDR3 protein: ASSIRGGAGDTQY

V gene: TRBV6-5
CDR3 protein: ASRFRDRGTDTQY

V gene: TRBV30
CDR3 protein: AWSGTGAEAF

V gene: TRBV24-1
CDR3 protein: ATSGQANTGELF

V gene: TRBV5-5
CDR3 protein: ASSLTGSQETQY

V gene: TRBV6-5
CDR3 protein: ASRSSGGSYNEQF

V gene: TRBV18
CDR3 protein: ASSPYGLDGYT

V gene: TRBV7-3
CDR3 protein: ASSLQGASGGYT

V gene: TRBV18
CDR3 protein: ASSPDPRGGAF

V gene: TRBV10-2
CDR3 protein: ASSETSGGQSSYNEQF

V gene: TRBV2
CDR3 protein: ASSETGQSNYGYT

V gene: TRBV6-6
CDR3 protein: ASSYFPDTDTEAF

V gene: TRBV11-2
CDR3 protein: ASSLGRQGYGYT

V gene: TRBV2
CDR3 protein: ASRDRVSKNIQY

V gene: TRBV28
CDR3 protein: ASSLSRTGGYT

V gene: TRBV11-2
CDR3 protein: ASSLGQGPYEQY

V gene: TRBV6-5
CDR3 protein: ASRDRGDYGYT

V gene: TRBV6-1
CDR3 protein: ASSDRQGGNQPQH

V gene: TRBV6-2/TRBV6-3
CDR3 protein: ASSYGQGPYEQY

V gene: TRBV28
CDR3 protein: ASSPRLPNTEAF

V gene: TRBV5-1
CDR3 protein: ASSLREGLDGELF

V gene: TRBV3-1/TRBV3-2
CDR3 protein: ASANTGGNEKLF

V gene: TRBV5-3
CDR3 protein: ARPIVAKNIQY

V gene: TRBV5-6
CDR3 protein: ASSSQFGTDTQY

V gene: TRBV4-1
CDR3 protein: ASSQERSWTGELF

V gene: TRBV27
CDR3 protein: ASRPRPGQVSMNTEAF

V gene: TRBV5-1
CDR3 protein: ASSRGDSFFNEQF

V gene: TRBV6-5
CDR3 protein: ASSYEGGGGEKLF